Presented here are 22 T cell receptor beta chains from one specimen sequenced in a study of blood T cells in healthy people across ages. Next came a second PCR, run for roughly 6 to 11 cycles, which used a sample-barcoded 5' primer along with a J-beta primer mix. Via MiXCR, TCRdb re-called the 5' RACE reads, giving one row per CDR3 protein. The data show fewer than 700,000 distinct CDR3 sequences, around 41% seen once. Sequenced: blood. All receptors come from an elderly man in good health.

The sample holds a few counts of this clonotype. The J gene is TRBJ2-7, the V gene TRBV20-1, with 7 bases fitting TRBD1. The germline V gene has CDR1 DFQATT and CDR2 SNEGSKA (reference sequence). The CDR3 loop spans 15 amino acids. The junction had 13 bases not matched to a gene; V was cut back by 5 bases and J by 3 bases. CDR3 sequence (DNA): TGCAGTGCTCCTACCCGACAGGGAACGTTCTACGAGCAGTACTTC. Translating it yields CSAPTRQGTFYEQYF.

This clonotype was counted a few times. The chain links TRBV12-3 or TRBV12-4 to TRBJ1-4; D is unresolved. V gave up 6 bases and J gave up 2 bases, with 10 bases separating them. The CDR3 extends over 14 amino acids. DNA for the CDR3: TGTGCCAGCAGCCTTGTTGGGACTAATGAAAAACTGTTTTTT. Translation gives CASSLVGTNEKLFF.

V usage is TRBV20-1 and J usage is TRBJ1-1; D is uncertain. The CDR3 consists of 11 residues. Germline assignment: CDR1 DFQATT and CDR2 SNEGSKA (reference sequence). With 7 bases removed from V and 0 bases from J, the gap between germline ends came to 6 bases. CDR3 residues: CSGPMNTEAFF. The CDR3 DNA sequence: TGCAGTGGTCCCATGAACACTGAAGCTTTCTTT.

V and J are TRBV28 and TRBJ2-3; D is unresolved. The germline V and J ends were trimmed by 3 bases and 2 bases, with 9 bases remaining between them. The CDR3 length is 14 residues. In germline, CDR1 is MDHEN, CDR2 SYDVKM. The CDR3 DNA is TGTGCCAGCAGTTTCCTCCTCCACACAGATACGCAGTATTTT. Translating it yields CASSFLLHTDTQYF.

This clonotype was seen repeatedly, ten times or more. The V and J genes are TRBV6-5 and TRBJ2-7, with D perhaps assigned TRBD1 or TRBD2 (6 bases each). The CDR3 has 15 amino acids. Germline lookup yields CDR1 MNHEY and CDR2 SVGAGI. Deletions cut 2 bases from V and 1 base from J, with 12 bases between. CDR3 in DNA: TGTGCCAGCAGTTACGGGGGGCTTGGGTCCTACGAGCAGTACTTC. Encoded protein: CASSYGGLGSYEQYF.

V usage is TRBV20-1 and J usage is TRBJ2-1; D not certain. The CDR3 has 14 residues. Per germline, CDR1 DFQATT and CDR2 SNEGSKA (reference sequence). V was cut by 8 bases and J by 8 bases, with 22 bases left in between. This CDR3 reads CSRLSYYPSDEQFF. The DNA of the CDR3 is TGCAGTCGTCTCTCCTACTATCCATCCGATGAGCAGTTCTTC.

The CDR3 spells CASSLRALDRGGYTF. The CDR3 coding sequence is TGTGCCAGCAGCTTGAGGGCCCTCGATCGTGGTGGCTACACCTTC. V and J are TRBV7-2 and TRBJ1-2, with unresolved D. The V gene lost 3 bases and the J gene lost 7 bases, with 18 bases spanning the gap. The CDR3 covers 15 residues. CDR1 and CDR2 (germline): SGHTA, FQGNSA.

Only a few counts were recorded for this clonotype. The rearrangement joins TRBV3-1 to TRBJ2-6; D not certain. The CDR3 consists of 16 residues. V lost 1 base, J lost 3 bases, and 10 bases lay in between. Germline V gene sequence: CDR1 LGHDT, CDR2 YNNKEL (reference sequence). The CDR3, as DNA: TGTGCCAGCAGCCAAGCTGTCCAACTTGGGGCCAACGTCCTGACTTTC. Amino acids: CASSQAVQLGANVLTF.

This clonotype was found once. The V call is TRBV7-9, the J call TRBJ2-7, with D possibly being TRBD1 (7 bases). The CDR3 runs 15 residues. In germline, CDR1 is SEHNR, CDR2 FQNEAQ (reference sequence). V lost 5 bases to trimming and J lost 5 bases, with 19 bases between them. CDR3 bases: TGTGCCAGCAGCCGGAGGGGGCACCAATTGGACGAGCAGTACTTC. Protein: CASSRRGHQLDEQYF.

This clonotype was detected a few times. The rearrangement links TRBV21-1 to TRBJ2-3; TRBD2 is taken as the D call from the table, unchecked against the DNA. TRBV21-1 is a recognized pseudogene. CDR3 length equals 15 residues. CDR3 sequence reads: CASSKKGMGTDTQYF. DNA of the CDR3: TGTGCCAGCAGCAAGAAGGGCATGGGCACAGATACGCAGTATTTT.

This sequence joins TRBV7-2 and TRBJ2-3; 7 nucleotides align to TRBD2. The J segment lost 4 bases and the V segment lost 1 base, leaving 5 bases of the junction unmatched. The CDR3 length is 15 residues. Per germline, CDR1 SGHTA and CDR2 FQGNSA. CDR3 sequence: CASSLDRGGADTQYF. The CDR3, as DNA: TGTGCCAGCAGCTTAGATCGGGGAGGGGCAGATACGCAGTATTTT.

The chain joins TRBV12-5 to TRBJ2-6; D unclear. Looked up from germline, CDR1 is LGHNT and CDR2 is FRNRAP. This CDR3 spans 14 amino acids. The V end was cut by 3 bases, the J end by 4 bases, with 7 bases between. The CDR3 bases are TGTGCTAGTGGTTTTAGTGGAGGGGCCAACGTCCTGACTTTC. Translating it yields CASGFSGGANVLTF.

The gene calls are TRBV20-1 and TRBJ2-5; the match to TRBD1 covers 7 bases. The CDR3 covers 13 residues. The trim removed 6 bases at V and 1 base at J, leaving 5 bases unmatched. Germline V gene data show CDR1 as DFQATT and CDR2 as SNEGSKA (reference sequence). The CDR3 DNA is TGCAGTGCCATGGACAGGCTCCAAGAGACCCAGTACTTC. Amino acids: CSAMDRLQETQYF.

This clonotype has a handful of counts. The chain couples TRBV27 to TRBJ2-1, with 13 bases lining up with TRBD2. In germline, CDR1 is MNHEY, CDR2 SMNVEV (reference sequence). The CDR3 contains 18 residues. V lost 2 bases and J lost 4; bases outside the gene matches: 8. The CDR3 sequence: CASSLNWGLAGRYNEQFF. The CDR3 region has the DNA TGTGCCAGCAGTTTAAACTGGGGACTAGCGGGAAGGTACAATGAGCAGTTCTTC.

This chain links TRBV5-1 with TRBJ2-7; D perhaps matches TRBD1 (6 bases). In germline, CDR1 is SGHRS, CDR2 YFSETQ. V was pared by 4 bases and J by 6 bases, with 17 bases between. This CDR3 region has 14 residues. Here the CDR3 DNA reads TGCGCCAGCAGCACAGGGACGTACGGAGGCGAGCAGTACTTC. Translating it yields CASSTGTYGGEQYF. The variable domain in full, completed from reference TRBV5-1 and TRBJ2-7, reads KAGVTQTPRYLIKTRGQQVTLSCSPISGHRSVSWYQQTPGQGLQFLFEYFSETQRNKGNFPGRFSGRQFSNSRSEMNVSTLELGDSALYLCASSTGTYGGEQYFGPGTRLTVT.

The chain is built from TRBV5-1 and TRBJ1-1; 9 bases line up with TRBD1. After removal of 7 bases from V and 4 bases from J, the junction contained 8 bases not matched to a gene. CDR1 is SGHRS, CDR2 YFSETQ, per germline. There are 14 residues in the CDR3. The CDR3 here is CASLFGTGSTEAFF. DNA of the CDR3: TGCGCCAGCCTCTTTGGGACAGGGAGCACTGAAGCTTTCTTT.

The chain has TRBV6-2 or TRBV6-3 and TRBJ2-5; 7 bases fit TRBD1. The DNA end favors TRBJ2-7, so the J call may be wrong. CDR1 and CDR2 from the germline V gene are MNHEY and SVGEGT. The CDR3 loop spans 14 amino acids. CDR3 nucleotides: TGTGCCAGCAGTGACCTGACAGGGAGACACGAGCAGTACTTC. It specifies CASSDLTGRHEQYF.

V usage is TRBV10-2 and J usage is TRBJ2-4; D unresolved. The germline V and J ends were trimmed by 3 bases and 0 bases, with 6 bases remaining between them. The germline V gene encodes CDR1 WSHSY and CDR2 SAAADI. The CDR3 has 14 amino acids. CDR3 nucleotides: TGCGCCAGCAGTGAAAGTCTAGCCAAAAACATTCAGTACTTC. This gives the protein CASSESLAKNIQYF.

The chain recombines TRBV7-2 with TRBJ2-1, with 8 nucleotides matching TRBD1. With 1 base clipped from V and 8 bases from J, the junction kept 4 bases outside the gene matches. This CDR3 is 14 amino acids long. Per germline, CDR1 SGHTA and CDR2 FQGNSA. The CDR3 spells CASSLEQGAYEQFF. The CDR3 nucleotides are TGTGCCAGCAGCTTAGAGCAGGGGGCGTATGAGCAGTTCTTC.

The chain links TRBV27 to TRBJ2-1, with D possibly matching TRBD2 (5 bases). The CDR3 covers 16 residues. Germline V gene sequence: CDR1 MNHEY, CDR2 SMNVEV (reference sequence). Trimming stripped 6 bases from V and 3 bases from J, with 18 bases between. The CDR3 reads CASSSPRPGSYNEQFF. In DNA, the CDR3 is TGTGCCAGCAGCTCCCCAAGGCCGGGGAGCTACAATGAGCAGTTCTTC.

The gene calls are TRBV7-2 and TRBJ2-3; 11 positions agree with TRBD2. CDR1 SGHTA and CDR2 FQGNSA come from the germline V gene. Trimming took 0 bases from V and 5 from J; bases not matched to a gene: 7. This CDR3 region has 17 residues. The CDR3 protein is CASSLAYSGGGGDTQYF. In nucleotides, the CDR3 is TGTGCCAGCAGCTTAGCGTATAGCGGGGGGGGCGGAGATACGCAGTATTTT.

This CDR3 is CASSQVIRGHEKLFF. The CDR3, as DNA: TGTGCCAGCAGCCAAGTCATCAGGGGCCATGAAAAACTGTTTTTT. The chain joins TRBV3-1 to TRBJ1-4; TRBD1 is a possible D gene (6 bases). CDR3 length: 15 amino acids. CDR1 and CDR2 from the germline V gene are LGHDT and YNNKEL (reference sequence). V was pared by 1 base and J by 6 bases, with 12 bases between.